What follows are 23 T cell receptor beta chains derived from one specimen sequenced in a study of T cells in Graves' hyperthyroidism and ophthalmopathy. Researchers amplified the TCR beta CDR3 regions from RNA transcripts. The HTBI primer set served for first-round RT-PCR of the TCR CDR3. TCRdb itself ran the multiplex PCR reads through MiXCR, one entry per CDR3 protein. The sample has around 440,000 distinct CDR3 sequences, approximately 14% seen once. The specimen was blood. These receptors were obtained from a woman between 18 and 30 years old with Graves' hyperthyroidism.

The chain links TRBV20-1 to TRBJ2-5; TRBD2 aligns across 14 bases. The CDR3 is 14 amino acids. V was pared by 5 bases and J by 4 bases, with 3 bases of the junction left unmatched. The germline V gene encodes CDR1 DFQATT and CDR2 SNEGSKA (reference sequence). The CDR3 DNA reads TGCAGTGCTGGGGGACTAGCGGGAGCAGAGACCCAGTACTTC. Translation: CSAGGLAGAETQYF.

V is TRBV12-3 or TRBV12-4 and J is TRBJ2-1; D uncertain. Trimming cost V 6 bases and J 8 bases, with 5 bases left between them. The CDR3 runs to 10 residues. The CDR3 region is CASRGYEQFF. Here the CDR3 DNA reads TGTGCCAGCAGGGGGTATGAGCAGTTCTTC.

This clonotype has at least ten counts. The chain couples TRBV5-5 to TRBJ2-3; D unclear. In germline, CDR1 is SGHKS, CDR2 YYEKEE (reference sequence). Trimming removed 5 bases at V and 2 bases at J, with 15 bases between. The CDR3 covers 15 residues. The DNA for the CDR3 is TGTGCCAGCAGTCAAGTACAGTTATCCACAGATACGCAGTATTTT. This gives the protein CASSQVQLSTDTQYF.

This clonotype was observed many times. The chain employs TRBV12-3 or TRBV12-4 and TRBJ1-2; no clear D. The CDR3 extends over 12 amino acids. Trimming pared 6 bases from V and 7 bases from J, leaving 12 bases between. This CDR3 reads CASSWSEGGYTF. In nucleotides, the CDR3 is TGTGCCAGCAGCTGGAGTGAAGGTGGCTACACCTTC.

This clonotype was observed at least ten times. This rearrangement joins TRBV11-2 to TRBJ2-7; D unresolved. Germline-derived CDR1 and CDR2 are SGHAT and FQNNGV. Trimming shortened V by 5 bases and J by 0 bases, and 14 bases separated the two germline ends. This CDR3 is built from 15 residues. The CDR3 bases are TGTGCCAGCAGCCGATATCAGGCAGTCTCCTACGAGCAGTACTTC. It specifies CASSRYQAVSYEQYF.

This clonotype was detected a few times. The chain links TRBV7-8 to TRBJ1-3; no firm D call. Per germline, CDR1 SGHVS and CDR2 FQNEAQ. The V gene lost 10 bases and the J gene lost 4 bases, with 14 bases spanning the gap. This CDR3 region has 13 residues. The CDR3 sequence is CATSRSPGNTIYF. CDR3 coding DNA: TGTGCCACCTCCCGGTCCCCCGGAAACACCATATATTTT.

In this sample, this clonotype turned up a few times. The chain has TRBV9 and TRBJ2-7, with D maybe TRBD2 (5 bases). Looked up from germline, CDR1 is SGDLS and CDR2 is YYNGEE. CDR3 size: 14 residues. V lost 4 bases to trimming and J lost 7 bases, with 18 bases between them. CDR3 DNA: TGTGCCAGCAGCCCCCTTTGGGGTCCGGGAGAGCAGTACTTC. Its protein is CASSPLWGPGEQYF. Variable domain in full (rest from reference TRBV9 and TRBJ2-7): DSGVTQTPKHLITATGQRVTLRCSPRSGDLSVYWYQQSLDQGLQFLIQYYNGEERAKGNILERFSAQQFPDLHSELNLSSLELGDSALYFCASSPLWGPGEQYFGPGTRLTVT.

The V call is TRBV7-6, the J call TRBJ1-1; 9 nucleotides match TRBD1. Per the germline V gene, CDR1 is SGHVS and CDR2 is FNYEAQ. V was pared by 5 bases and J by 7 bases, with 11 bases of the junction left unmatched. The CDR3 is 15 amino acids. The CDR3 spells CASSATPGQGNEAFF. The CDR3, as DNA: TGTGCCAGCAGCGCGACCCCGGGACAGGGAAATGAAGCTTTCTTT.

In regard to this clonotype: This may come from a read error, since a much larger clone is one base off. V gene TRBV18 combines with J gene TRBJ1-6; possibly TRBD1 for D (6 bases). CDR3 length: 16 residues. Germline loops: CDR1 KGHSH, CDR2 LQKENI. For the CDR3, the DNA is TGTACCAGCTCACGACGGGGAGGACAGCAGAATTCACCCCTCCACTTT. Its translation is CTSSRRGGQQNSPLHF.

This clonotype was seen a handful of times. The chain combines TRBV7-9 with TRBJ2-3, with D possibly matching TRBD2 (5 bases). The length of the CDR3 is 15 residues. Germline loops: CDR1 SEHNR, CDR2 FQNEAQ (reference sequence). Trimming left V 4 bases short and J 2 bases short, with 13 bases between. The CDR3, as DNA: TGTGCCAGCAGCTCCGGGGAGTCGGTCACAGATACGCAGTATTTT. It specifies CASSSGESVTDTQYF.

This clonotype has a handful of counts. V usage is TRBV27 and J usage is TRBJ2-1; possibly TRBD1 for D (5 bases). V was pared by 5 bases and J by 4 bases, with 21 bases between. The CDR3 extends over 17 amino acids. Germline V gene sequence: CDR1 MNHEY, CDR2 SMNVEV (reference sequence). The DNA of the CDR3 is TGTGCCAGCAGTCACTCTCCGCTAGGGGTCGCTTACAATGAGCAGTTCTTC. Translating it yields CASSHSPLGVAYNEQFF.

The genes are TRBV9 and TRBJ2-5; D is possibly TRBD2 (7 bases). Germline V CDR1 and CDR2: SGDLS, YYNGEE. This CDR3 spans 16 amino acids. Trimming removed 2 bases from V and 3 bases from J, with 17 bases in between. CDR3 DNA: TGTGCCAGCAGCGTCGAGGGGGGGTATAGGGAAGAGACCCAGTACTTC. Its protein is CASSVEGGYREETQYF.

This clonotype occurred once. This may stem from a read error, because a much larger clone lies one nucleotide away. This chain connects TRBV6-5 to TRBJ1-1; unclear D gene. The V and J ends lost 0 bases and 8 bases respectively, with 10 bases between them. Looked up from germline, CDR1 is MNHEY and CDR2 is SVGAGI. CDR3 length: 13 residues. The CDR3 loop is CASSYSIGIEAFF. The CDR3 nucleotides read TGTGCCAGCAGTTACTCAATAGGGATAGAAGCTTTCTTT.

Many counts were recorded for this clonotype. The chain links TRBV28 to TRBJ2-1; TRBD1 agrees at 8 bases. Trimming removed 5 bases from V and 4 bases from J; junction bases left unmatched: 7. Per germline, CDR1 MDHEN and CDR2 SYDVKM. CDR3 length: 15 amino acids. CDR3 nucleotide sequence: TGTGCCAGCAGTCCCCGACAGGGGAGGTACAATGAGCAGTTCTTC. Protein product: CASSPRQGRYNEQFF. Using reference TRBV28 and TRBJ2-1 for the parts outside the CDR3, the full variable domain is DVKVTQSSRYLVKRTGEKVFLECVQDMDHENMFWYRQDPGLGLRLIYFSYDVKMKEKGDIPEGYSVSREKKERFSLILESASTNQTSMYLCASSPRQGRYNEQFFGPGTRLTVL.

This clonotype was counted at least ten times. The J gene is TRBJ1-5, the V gene TRBV6-2 or TRBV6-3; no definite D call. Trimming stripped 5 bases from V and 6 bases from J, with 11 bases between. CDR1 and CDR2 from the germline V gene are MNHEY and SVGEGT. The CDR3 is made up of 13 amino acids. CDR3 region: CASSIEGGQPQHF. The CDR3 nucleotides are TGTGCCAGCAGTATCGAGGGCGGTCAGCCCCAGCATTTT.

Many counts were recorded for this clonotype. V usage is TRBV20-1 and J usage is TRBJ1-2; D is perhaps TRBD1 (6 bases). This CDR3 spans 15 amino acids. Trimming took 5 bases from V and 6 from J, leaving 22 bases between them. Germline V lookup: CDR1 DFQATT, CDR2 SNEGSKA (reference sequence). CDR3 region: CSALRRGATVDGYTF. CDR3 sequence (DNA): TGCAGTGCTCTTAGGAGGGGGGCAACGGTGGATGGCTACACCTTC.

The chain couples TRBV18 to TRBJ2-1, with a possible D match to TRBD2 (6 bases). Trimming removed 0 bases from V and 6 bases from J, with 12 bases in between. Germline V gene sequence: CDR1 KGHSH, CDR2 LQKENI. This CDR3 comprises 15 residues. CDR3 nucleotide sequence: TGTGCCAGCTCACCACCGGGAAGGGGAGGCAATGAGCAGTTCTTC. Translating gives CASSPPGRGGNEQFF.

This clonotype has only a few counts. The rearrangement uses TRBV7-9 and TRBJ2-1; 9 bases align to TRBD2. The CDR3 is 15 amino acids. The V and J ends lost 0 bases and 7 bases, in that order; junction bases with no gene match: 4. The germline CDR1 and CDR2 sequences are SEHNR and FQNEAQ (reference sequence). The CDR3 nucleotides read TGTGCCAGCAGCTTAGCGTTAGCGGGAGTAAATGAGCAGTTCTTC. Translated, it gives CASSLALAGVNEQFF. The complete variable domain, with remaining parts taken from reference TRBV7-9 and TRBJ2-1, reads DTGVSQNPRHKITKRGQNVTFRCDPISEHNRLYWYRQTLGQGPEFLTYFQNEAQLEKSRLLSDRFSAERPKGSFSTLEIQRTEQGDSAMYLCASSLALAGVNEQFFGPGTRLTVL.

This clonotype was detected ten times or more. The chain carries TRBV7-2 and TRBJ2-7; the D gene is possibly TRBD2 (7 bases). This CDR3 is built from 16 residues. The V gene lost 2 bases and the J gene lost 4 bases, with 18 bases spanning the gap. Germline V lookup: CDR1 SGHTA, CDR2 FQGNSA. The CDR3 here is CASSLIIDRGAYEQYF. The CDR3 nucleotides read TGTGCCAGCAGCTTAATTATTGATCGGGGGGCGTACGAGCAGTACTTC.

This clonotype has more than one count but fewer than ten. This chain uses TRBV29-1 with TRBJ2-3; 7 bases fit TRBD1. The germline V gene has CDR1 SQVTM and CDR2 ANQGSEA. V gave up 7 bases and J gave up 0 bases; unmatched junction bases: 7. This CDR3 contains 14 residues. The CDR3, as DNA: TGCAGCGAGAGAAAGGGGGCGAGCACAGATACGCAGTATTTT. This encodes CSERKGASTDTQYF.

This clonotype has at least ten counts. The chain carries TRBV6-1 and TRBJ1-2; TRBD1 is a possible D gene (5 bases). Looked up from germline, CDR1 is MNHNS and CDR2 is SASEGT. Trimming took 5 bases from V and 8 from J, leaving 21 bases between them. The CDR3 totals 15 residues. DNA of the CDR3: TGTGCCAGCAGTAAAGGACACGGTCCCCAAAGGGGCTACACCTTC. Encoded protein: CASSKGHGPQRGYTF.

Remarks on this clonotype: One end of the junction fails to match germline, which may point to a read error. The V call is TRBV6-4, the J call TRBJ2-3, with 12 bases fitting TRBD2. Germline values: CDR1 MRHNA, CDR2 SNTAGT. The length of the CDR3 is 15 residues. The CDR3 DNA reads TGTGCCAGCAGCGAAACTAGCGGGAGGACAGATGCGCAGTATTTT. The encoded protein is CASSETSGRTDAQYF.

At least ten counts were recorded for this clonotype. The chain carries TRBV20-1 and TRBJ2-3, with TRBD1 matching over 11 bases. Trimming took 4 bases from V and 4 from J; bases not matched to a gene: 4. CDR1 is DFQATT and CDR2 is SNEGSKA in the germline V gene (reference sequence). The CDR3 contains 14 residues. The CDR3 coding sequence is TGCAGTGCTACCGGGACAGGGGGGCCAGATACGCAGTATTTT. Residues: CSATGTGGPDTQYF.